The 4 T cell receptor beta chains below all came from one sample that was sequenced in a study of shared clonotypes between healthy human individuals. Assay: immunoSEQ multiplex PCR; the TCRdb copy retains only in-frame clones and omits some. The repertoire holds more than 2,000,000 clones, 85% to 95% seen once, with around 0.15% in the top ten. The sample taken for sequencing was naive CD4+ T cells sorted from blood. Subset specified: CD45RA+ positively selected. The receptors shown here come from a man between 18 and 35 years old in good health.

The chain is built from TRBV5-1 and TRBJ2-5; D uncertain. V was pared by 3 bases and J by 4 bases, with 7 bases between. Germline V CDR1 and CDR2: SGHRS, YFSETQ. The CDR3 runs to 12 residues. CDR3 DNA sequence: TGCGCCAGCAGCTCGCTTACAGAGACCCAGTACTTC. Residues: CASSSLTETQYF.

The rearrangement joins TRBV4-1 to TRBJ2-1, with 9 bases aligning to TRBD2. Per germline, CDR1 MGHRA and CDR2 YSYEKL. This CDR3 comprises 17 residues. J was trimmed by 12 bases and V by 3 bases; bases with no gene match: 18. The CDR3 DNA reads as TGCGCCAGCAGCCAGGGCCGACTAGCGGTCCCTAAGGCGTCGCAGTTCTTC. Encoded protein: CASSQGRLAVPKASQFF.

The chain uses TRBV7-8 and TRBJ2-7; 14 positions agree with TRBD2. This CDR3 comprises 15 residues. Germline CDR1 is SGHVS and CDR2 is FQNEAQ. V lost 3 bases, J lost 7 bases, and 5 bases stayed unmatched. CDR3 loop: CASSFPTSGGGEQYF. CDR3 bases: TGTGCCAGCAGCTTTCCGACTAGCGGGGGGGGAGAGCAGTACTTC.

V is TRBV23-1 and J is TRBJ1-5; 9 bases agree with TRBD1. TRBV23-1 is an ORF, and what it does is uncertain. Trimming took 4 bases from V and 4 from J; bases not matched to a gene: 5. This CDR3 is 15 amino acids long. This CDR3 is CASSPLGQGNQPQHF. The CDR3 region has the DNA TGCGCCAGCAGTCCCCTCGGACAGGGGAATCAGCCCCAGCATTTT.